These 30 T cell receptor beta chains came from one sample sequenced in a study of beta chain features in type 1 diabetes. Study findings and constraints: All four CD4+ subsets from Type 1 diabetes patients carried moderately but significantly shorter TCRB CDR3s.

For these TCRs, the target antigens are not known. TCRB transcripts that were expressed got sequenced, as all of the isolated RNA had been reverse transcribed. Data came from immunoSEQ multiplex PCR; TCRdb stores just in-frame clones and leaves some out. The table includes 550,000 to 850,000 clones, roughly 13% detected once. The sequenced material came from naive CD4+ T cells from blood. These receptors originate from a man aged 18-30 years with type 1 diabetes.

This clone was counted once. The CDR3 sequence is CASSPLRTGNAEAFF. The CDR3 coding sequence is TGTGCCAGCTCCCCTCTCCGGACAGGGAATGCTGAAGCTTTCTTT. V is TRBV18 and J is TRBJ1-1; 8 bases map to TRBD1. V shed 6 bases, J shed 6 bases, and the junction held 12 bases outside the gene matches. Looked up from germline, CDR1 is KGHSH and CDR2 is LQKENI. This CDR3 has 15 amino acids.

The V call is TRBV30, the J call TRBJ1-3; D is ambiguous. The CDR3 spans 12 residues. V was trimmed by 5 bases and J by 2 bases, leaving 7 bases between them. CDR1 is GTSNPN, CDR2 SVGIG, per germline (reference sequence). As DNA, the CDR3 is TGTGCCTGGGGGGTCACTGGAAACACCATATATTTT. This gives the protein CAWGVTGNTIYF.

The V and J genes are TRBV5-1 and TRBJ1-1, with D unclear. This CDR3 comprises 14 residues. Trimming took off 3 bases at V and 3 bases at J, with 12 bases between the two ends. The germline V gene has CDR1 SGHRS and CDR2 YFSETQ. The CDR3 sequence: CASSSRPSDTEAFF. The CDR3 DNA sequence: TGCGCCAGCAGCTCCCGACCCTCGGACACTGAAGCTTTCTTT.

On this clone itself: A junction end diverges from the germline sequence, so it may reflect a read error. Within the sample, other DNA sequences also encode this same CDR3. The rearrangement joins TRBV20-1 to TRBJ2-3, with D unclear. This CDR3 is 10 amino acids long. Looked up from germline, CDR1 is DFQATT and CDR2 is SNEGSKA (reference sequence). DNA of the CDR3: TGCAGTGCCAGAGTGGATACGCAGTATTTT. Translating gives CSARVDTQYF.

This clone has a handful of counts. The rearrangement links TRBV6-1 to TRBJ2-2; maybe TRBD1 (6 bases). Germline V gene data show CDR1 as MNHNS and CDR2 as SASEGT. The CDR3 spans 14 residues. Trimming cost V 8 bases and J 4 bases, with 14 bases left between them. CDR3 protein: CASDQGSGTGELFF. DNA for the CDR3: TGTGCCAGCGATCAGGGGTCGGGCACCGGGGAGCTGTTTTTT.

The chain couples TRBV21-1 to TRBJ2-3; whether TRBD1, the table's D call, matches the DNA was not checked. TRBV21-1 represents a pseudogene. This CDR3 region has 19 residues. The DNA for the CDR3 is TGTGCCAGCAGCAAAGTCTGGTCGGGGAGCAGGGGGCGGGCAGATACGCAGTATTTT. Residues: CASSKVWSGSRGRADTQYF.

This chain connects TRBV28 to TRBJ2-1; 9 nucleotides align to TRBD1. The CDR3 loop spans 15 amino acids. Trimming cost V 6 bases and J 8 bases; bases outside gene matches: 11. Germline-derived CDR1 and CDR2 are MDHEN and SYDVKM. CDR3 loop: CASRQIQGAADEQFF. For the CDR3, the DNA is TGTGCCAGCAGGCAAATACAGGGGGCAGCGGATGAGCAGTTCTTC. Complete variable domain (other parts from reference TRBV28 and TRBJ2-1): DVKVTQSSRYLVKRTGEKVFLECVQDMDHENMFWYRQDPGLGLRLIYFSYDVKMKEKGDIPEGYSVSREKKERFSLILESASTNQTSMYLCASRQIQGAADEQFFGPGTRLTVL.

This clone has only one observation. The V gene is TRBV30, the J gene TRBJ1-6; possible D gene TRBD1, 5 bases. V was clipped by 4 bases and J by 10 bases, with 17 bases between them. The CDR3 covers 14 residues. The V gene's germline CDR1 is GTSNPN and CDR2 SVGIG (reference sequence). In DNA form, the CDR3 reads TGTGCCTGGAACTTGGGGCAGGGAGGGTCACCCCTCCACTTT. Its protein product is CAWNLGQGGSPLHF.

V is TRBV25-1 and J is TRBJ2-2; either TRBD1 or TRBD2 may supply D (5 bases each). The germline V gene has CDR1 MGHDK and CDR2 SYGVNS. Trimming took 2 bases from V and 5 from J, leaving 15 bases between them. The CDR3 has 16 amino acids. In nucleotides, the CDR3 is TGTGCCAGCAGTGAAGAGGGGCCCGCCTTAACCGGGGAGCTGTTTTTT. The encoded protein is CASSEEGPALTGELFF.

This clone was detected a few times. The genes are TRBV5-1 and TRBJ2-3; no definite D call. Germline V lookup: CDR1 SGHRS, CDR2 YFSETQ. This CDR3 comprises 15 residues. The V gene lost 2 bases and the J gene lost 4 bases, with 14 bases spanning the gap. CDR3 sequence reads: CASSFDAQDPDTQYF. As DNA, the CDR3 is TGCGCCAGCAGCTTCGACGCCCAGGACCCAGATACGCAGTATTTT.

This clone was counted once. The chain combines TRBV11-2 with TRBJ1-1; D possibly corresponds to TRBD1 (6 bases). This CDR3 spans 15 amino acids. CDR1 and CDR2 from the germline V gene are SGHAT and FQNNGV. V was shortened by 5 bases and J by 2 bases, with 15 bases between the two germline ends. The chain's CDR3 is CASSPWTAGNTEAFF. The CDR3 nucleotides read TGTGCCAGCAGCCCCTGGACAGCCGGAAACACTGAAGCTTTCTTT.

This clone was counted only a few times. The chain combines TRBV4-1 with TRBJ2-3, with D possibly matching TRBD2 (5 bases). V was pared by 4 bases and J by 3 bases, with 14 bases between. In germline, CDR1 is MGHRA, CDR2 YSYEKL. The CDR3 spans 15 residues. The CDR3 here is CASSRGWVGTDTQYF. CDR3 in DNA: TGCGCCAGCAGCCGCGGGTGGGTGGGGACAGATACGCAGTATTTT.

In this sample, this clone turned up a few times. V is TRBV5-4 and J is TRBJ2-4; TRBD1 might be the D (6 bases). Per germline, CDR1 SGHNT and CDR2 YYREEE (reference sequence). V shed 3 bases and J shed 9 bases, with 19 bases lying between them. CDR3 size: 15 residues. The CDR3 is CASSYDTGIESIQYF. The CDR3 DNA reads TGTGCCAGCAGCTACGATACAGGGATCGAGAGCATTCAGTACTTC.

This chain connects TRBV10-3 to TRBJ2-7; 7 nucleotides match TRBD1. The CDR3 is 13 amino acids. V trimming: 5 bases; J trimming: 3 bases; junction bases outside the gene matches: 4. CDR1 and CDR2 (germline): ENHRY, SYGVKD. The CDR3 DNA is TGTGCCATCAGTCCGGGACAGAACTACGAGCAGTACTTC. It is translated as CAISPGQNYEQYF.

This chain joins TRBV7-2 and TRBJ2-3; D perhaps matches TRBD1 (6 bases). This CDR3 contains 15 residues. Trimming left V 2 bases short and J 2 bases short, with 11 bases between. From germline, CDR1 is SGHTA and CDR2 FQGNSA. The CDR3 nucleotides are TGTGCCAGCAGCTTACAGGGGTGGTTCACAGATACGCAGTATTTT. This sequence encodes CASSLQGWFTDTQYF.

This clone was seen more than once but under ten times. This chain joins TRBV30 and TRBJ1-1, with D unresolved. Trimming took 4 bases from V and 3 from J, leaving 12 bases between them. Germline loops: CDR1 GTSNPN, CDR2 SVGIG (reference sequence). The CDR3 is made up of 13 amino acids. The CDR3 reads CAWKVRPYTEAFF. For the CDR3, the DNA is TGTGCCTGGAAGGTCAGGCCCTACACTGAAGCTTTCTTT.

This clone was seen a handful of times. The chain joins TRBV30 to TRBJ1-5; no clear D gene. The CDR3 has 13 residues. The V gene's germline CDR1 is GTSNPN and CDR2 SVGIG (reference sequence). V lost 2 bases and J lost 3, with 8 bases in between. The DNA of the CDR3 is TGTGCCTGGAGTAGCGACGTCAATCAGCCCCAGCATTTT. This codes for CAWSSDVNQPQHF.

In its sample, this clone was seen a few times. V and J are TRBV30 and TRBJ2-3, with TRBD2 identical over 7 bases. V shed 5 bases, J shed 4 bases, and the junction held 12 bases outside the gene matches. Germline values: CDR1 GTSNPN, CDR2 SVGIG (reference sequence). The length of the CDR3 is 15 residues. The CDR3 DNA is TGTGCCTGGGGCGACCCTGGACTAGTCGCAGATACGCAGTATTTT. It translates to CAWGDPGLVADTQYF.

This clone was seen more than once but under ten times. J is TRBJ1-2 and V is TRBV7-2, with TRBD1 as a possible D gene (6 bases). CDR3 length: 14 residues. The ends were cut back, 5 bases at V and 4 bases at J, with 14 bases in the middle. Germline lookup yields CDR1 SGHTA and CDR2 FQGNSA. The CDR3 region is CASSGRTAIYGYTF. The DNA for the CDR3 is TGTGCCAGCAGCGGCCGGACAGCCATCTATGGCTACACCTTC.

There are a few counts of this clone. The V and J genes are TRBV5-4 and TRBJ2-5, with D perhaps TRBD2 (6 bases). This CDR3 has 17 residues. V shed 0 bases and J shed 3 bases, with 18 bases lying between them. Germline-derived CDR1 and CDR2 are SGHNT and YYREEE (reference sequence). Here the CDR3 reads CASSLVGGAENEETQYF. The CDR3 DNA is TGTGCCAGCAGCTTGGTGGGCGGGGCGGAGAATGAAGAGACCCAGTACTTC.

There are a few counts of this clone. The chain couples TRBV7-8 to TRBJ1-2; 7 nucleotides agree with TRBD1. Germline CDR1 is SGHVS and CDR2 is FQNEAQ. The CDR3 consists of 15 residues. V lost 5 bases, J lost 5 bases, and 11 bases stayed unmatched. In nucleotides, the CDR3 is TGTGCCAGCAGCCCCCAAGGCGGGACAGAATATGGCTACACCTTC. Translation gives CASSPQGGTEYGYTF. Full variable domain (remainder filled in from reference TRBV7-8 and TRBJ1-2): GAGVSQSPRYKVAKRGQDVALRCDPISGHVSLFWYQQALGQGPEFLTYFQNEAQLDKSGLPSDRFFAERPEGSVSTLKIQRTQQEDSAVYLCASSPQGGTEYGYTFGSGTRLTVV.

This clone has more than one count but fewer than ten. The CDR3 loop is CAWGRQSAFF. For the CDR3, the DNA is TGTGCCTGGGGACGCCAATCTGCTTTCTTT. The V gene is TRBV30, the J gene TRBJ1-1; no clear D gene. The CDR3 spans 10 residues. V was clipped by 5 bases and J by 11 bases, with 12 bases between them. Per germline, CDR1 GTSNPN and CDR2 SVGIG (reference sequence).

The chain combines TRBV5-4 with TRBJ1-1, with no clear D. V dropped 0 bases and J dropped 5 bases, with 8 bases sitting between them. Per the germline V gene, CDR1 is SGHNT and CDR2 is YYREEE (reference sequence). The CDR3 consists of 13 residues. This chain's CDR3 is CASSLALGTEAFF. DNA of the CDR3: TGTGCCAGCAGCTTGGCCTTGGGAACTGAAGCTTTCTTT. Using reference TRBV5-4 and TRBJ1-1 for the parts outside the CDR3, the full variable domain is ETGVTQSPTHLIKTRGQQVTLRCSSQSGHNTVSWYQQALGQGPQFIFQYYREEENGRGNFPPRFSGLQFPNYSSELNVNALELDDSALYLCASSLALGTEAFFGQGTRLTVV.

This clone showed up just a few times. The CDR3 here is CASSAQGTANSPLHF. In nucleotides, the CDR3 is TGTGCCAGCAGTGCACAGGGGACTGCGAATTCACCCCTCCACTTT. The chain carries TRBV25-1 and TRBJ1-6; 7 nucleotides align to TRBD1. CDR3 size: 15 residues. Germline CDR1 MGHDK, CDR2 SYGVNS. V gave up 4 bases and J gave up 7 bases; unmatched junction bases: 7.

This chain links TRBV2 with TRBJ2-1; the D call may be TRBD1 or TRBD2 (5 bases each). The germline V gene encodes CDR1 SNHLY and CDR2 FYNNEI. Trimming removed 11 bases from V and 3 bases from J, with 14 bases in between. This CDR3 comprises 13 residues. CDR3 sequence: CAVRDLLYNEQFF. Written as DNA, the CDR3 is TGTGCCGTCAGGGACCTCCTCTACAATGAGCAGTTCTTC.

This clone was picked up a small number of times. This chain connects TRBV30 to TRBJ1-1; D possibly corresponds to TRBD1 (5 bases). Per germline, CDR1 GTSNPN and CDR2 SVGIG (reference sequence). Trimming left V 5 bases short and J 9 bases short, with 13 bases between. There are 11 residues in the CDR3. In DNA, the CDR3 is TGTGCCTGGGGGGACGGGAGCCAAGCTTTCTTT. Amino acids: CAWGDGSQAFF.

V gene TRBV5-1 combines with J gene TRBJ1-3; D is unresolved. The germline V gene has CDR1 SGHRS and CDR2 YFSETQ. Deletions cut 4 bases from V and 0 bases from J, with 17 bases between. CDR3 length: 17 amino acids. CDR3 in DNA: TGCGCCAGCAGCCCGGCCCCCGCGGATTCCTCTGGAAACACCATATATTTT. Residues: CASSPAPADSSGNTIYF.

This chain joins TRBV5-6 and TRBJ1-2; tentative D call: TRBD1 (6 bases). This CDR3 comprises 13 residues. Germline values: CDR1 SGHDT, CDR2 YYEEEE. The V end lost 0 bases, the J end lost 6 bases, and 9 bases lay between the germline ends. For the CDR3, the DNA is TGTGCCAGCAGCTTGGGGACAGAAGATGGCTACACCTTC. As protein: CASSLGTEDGYTF.

This sequence joins TRBV11-3 and TRBJ1-1; perhaps TRBD1 as D (5 bases). CDR1 and CDR2 (germline): SGHNT, YENEEA. This CDR3 has 13 residues. Trimming removed 3 bases from V and 4 bases from J, with 9 bases in between. CDR3 sequence (DNA): TGTGCCAGCAGCTTGGGGCCTTCCACTGAAGCTTTCTTT. This sequence encodes CASSLGPSTEAFF.

The genes are TRBV5-1 and TRBJ1-2; tentative D call: TRBD1 (6 bases). Per germline, CDR1 SGHRS and CDR2 YFSETQ. The CDR3 covers 12 residues. V lost 4 bases to trimming and J lost 8 bases, with 12 bases between them. This CDR3 reads CASSARQEGYTF. CDR3 bases: TGCGCCAGCAGCGCCCGACAGGAAGGCTACACCTTC.